Presented here are 18 T cell receptor beta chains from one specimen sequenced in a study of blood T cells in healthy people across ages (dated by TCRdb to between 2015 and 2016). Libraries were constructed by 5' RACE. Sequenced using an Illumina HiSeq 2500. The second PCR ran for roughly 7 to 11 cycles and used a J-beta primer mix along with a sample-barcoded 5' primer. The raw public reads went through TCRdb reprocessing: fastp at Q25, MiXCR clone calling, in-frame beta chains kept. Rows matching on CDR3 protein sequence are summarized as one entry with the most common DNA and genes. The sample data list about 1.5 million distinct CDR3 sequences, and roughly 45% of these were observed just once. The ten largest clones take up 7% to 9.5% of the sample. Sequenced sample: blood. These receptor sequences come from a young woman in good health.

This clonotype was seen a handful of times. V and J are TRBV20-1 and TRBJ2-1; D might be TRBD2 (5 bases). Per germline, CDR1 DFQATT and CDR2 SNEGSKA (reference sequence). The CDR3 covers 18 residues. Trimming removed 1 base at V and 0 bases at J, with 19 bases between. CDR3 amino acids: CSARVANGVDSSYNEQFF. The CDR3 DNA is TGCAGTGCTAGAGTAGCGAACGGGGTGGATAGCTCCTACAATGAGCAGTTCTTC.

DNA of the CDR3: TGTGCCAGCAGTTACGGCCGGGACACTGGTGGCTACACCTTC. This codes for CASSYGRDTGGYTF. The chain uses TRBV6-6 and TRBJ1-2, with a tentative D call TRBD1 (6 bases). Germline lookup yields CDR1 MNHNY and CDR2 SVGAGI (reference sequence). V gave up 2 bases and J gave up 7 bases, with 14 bases separating them. This CDR3 region has 14 residues.

Details on this clonotype: The junction differs from germline at one of its ends, possibly a read error. The chain employs TRBV7-9 and TRBJ1-4; 9 bases map to TRBD1. This CDR3 has 15 residues. Germline V gives CDR1 SEHNR, CDR2 FQNEAQ (reference sequence). The CDR3 region has the DNA TGTGTCAGCAGCTCGACAGGGGGAAATAATGAAAAACTGTTTTTT. Protein: CVSSSTGGNNEKLFF.

The gene calls are TRBV5-1 and TRBJ2-5; tentatively, D is TRBD2 (6 bases). The CDR3 runs to 18 residues. CDR1 SGHRS and CDR2 YFSETQ come from the germline V gene. The V end lost 2 bases, the J end lost 2 bases, and 22 bases lay between the germline ends. Written as DNA, the CDR3 is TGCGCCAGCAGCTTACGGCCGGGCCTAGCGAGAACTCAAGAGACCCAGTACTTC. This codes for CASSLRPGLARTQETQYF. The variable domain in full, with the rest retrieved from reference TRBV5-1 and TRBJ2-5, is KAGVTQTPRYLIKTRGQQVTLSCSPISGHRSVSWYQQTPGQGLQFLFEYFSETQRNKGNFPGRFSGRQFSNSRSEMNVSTLELGDSALYLCASSLRPGLARTQETQYFGPGTRLLVL.

This clonotype was detected a few times. The genes are TRBV25-1 and TRBJ2-5; 12 bases line up with TRBD2. From germline, CDR1 is MGHDK and CDR2 SYGVNS. Trimming cost V 2 bases and J 2 bases; bases outside gene matches: 0. The CDR3 has 15 residues. CDR3 amino acids: CASSEGLAGQETQYF. The CDR3 DNA is TGTGCCAGCAGTGAAGGACTAGCGGGGCAAGAGACCCAGTACTTC.

This clonotype showed up just a few times. This sequence joins TRBV12-3 or TRBV12-4 and TRBJ1-2; 7 bases align to TRBD1. The CDR3 spans 14 residues. The trim removed 1 base at V and 4 bases at J, leaving 3 bases unmatched. In nucleotides, the CDR3 is TGTGCCAGCAGTTTAGGCCGACAGGGCTATGGCTACACCTTC. It encodes CASSLGRQGYGYTF.

The CDR3 is CASGRAPSTDTQYF. The CDR3 nucleotides are TGTGCCAGCGGGCGGGCTCCGAGCACAGATACGCAGTATTTT. The chain joins TRBV11-2 to TRBJ2-3; TRBD2 might be the D (5 bases). CDR3 size: 14 residues. Germline V lookup: CDR1 SGHAT, CDR2 FQNNGV. V lost 8 bases and J lost 0, with 12 bases in between.

This chain links TRBV20-1 with TRBJ1-2, with 7 bases identical to TRBD1. Germline loops: CDR1 DFQATT, CDR2 SNEGSKA (reference sequence). V was clipped by 6 bases and J by 7 bases; unmatched bases: 11. This CDR3 is 13 amino acids long. CDR3 residues: CSAHPTGNVGYTF. The DNA for the CDR3 is TGCAGTGCCCACCCGACAGGGAATGTTGGCTACACCTTC.

V and J are TRBV28 and TRBJ1-2; the match to TRBD1 covers 7 bases. The CDR3 contains 12 residues. V lost 5 bases, J lost 10 bases, and 7 bases stayed unmatched. CDR1 is MDHEN, CDR2 SYDVKM, per germline. CDR3 DNA: TGTGCCAGCAGTCCTGGACAGGTGGTCTACACCTTC. This gives the protein CASSPGQVVYTF.

The V call is TRBV28, the J call TRBJ1-1; the D is unclear. There are 13 residues in the CDR3. From germline, CDR1 is MDHEN and CDR2 SYDVKM. V lost 6 bases to trimming and J lost 1 base, with 9 bases between them. CDR3 sequence: CASRKTSNTEAFF. CDR3 DNA sequence: TGTGCCAGCAGGAAAACATCGAACACTGAAGCTTTCTTT. Combining the CDR3 with reference TRBV28 and TRBJ1-1 gives the whole variable domain DVKVTQSSRYLVKRTGEKVFLECVQDMDHENMFWYRQDPGLGLRLIYFSYDVKMKEKGDIPEGYSVSREKKERFSLILESASTNQTSMYLCASRKTSNTEAFFGQGTRLTVV.

This clonotype was counted once. At one boundary the junction diverges from the germline segment, which might be a read error. This chain connects TRBV7-2 to TRBJ2-1; 9 nucleotides match TRBD2. CDR1 is SGHTA and CDR2 is FQGNSA in the germline V gene. This CDR3 has 16 residues. Here the CDR3 reads CASSPHVLAGINVQFF. For the CDR3, the DNA is TGTGCCAGCAGCCCACATGTCCTAGCGGGAATAAATGTGCAGTTCTTC.

This chain connects TRBV7-8 to TRBJ1-4, with D unclear. The germline V gene has CDR1 SGHVS and CDR2 FQNEAQ. The CDR3 contains 13 residues. The V end lost 7 bases, the J end lost 5 bases, and 11 bases lay between the germline ends. CDR3 DNA: TGTGCCAGCACCCCTCCCGGCAATGAAAAACTGTTTTTT. Translation: CASTPPGNEKLFF.

The rearrangement joins TRBV14 to TRBJ2-5; 7 nucleotides agree with TRBD1. In germline, CDR1 is SGHDN, CDR2 FVKESK. The CDR3 runs to 12 residues. Unmatched junction bases numbered 6, after V lost 3 bases and J lost 11 bases. CDR3 nucleotide sequence: TGTGCCAGCAGCCAGGACAGGCCAAAGCAGTACTTC. It translates to CASSQDRPKQYF.

In nucleotides, the CDR3 is TGTGCCACCGAACTTCAGGAGAGGAACACTGAAGCTTTCTTT. It encodes CATELQERNTEAFF. This chain connects TRBV28 to TRBJ1-1; D not certain. The length of the CDR3 is 14 residues. V was clipped by 10 bases and J by 1 base, with 16 bases between them. The V gene's germline CDR1 is MDHEN and CDR2 SYDVKM.

The genes are TRBV10-3 and TRBJ2-3, with 9 bases identical to TRBD2. Trimming cost V 4 bases and J 1 base; bases outside gene matches: 3. Germline V gives CDR1 ENHRY, CDR2 SYGVKD. This CDR3 spans 15 amino acids. The CDR3 nucleotides are TGTGCCATCAGTGGTAGCGGGGGTGGCACAGATACGCAGTATTTT. It specifies CAISGSGGGTDTQYF.

The chain links TRBV29-1 to TRBJ2-2, with D hard to call. V gave up 7 bases and J gave up 1 base, with 13 bases separating them. This CDR3 is 14 amino acids long. The germline V gene encodes CDR1 SQVTM and CDR2 ANQGSEA. The CDR3 DNA follows: TGCAGCGCTGCCCTAAGGCTGAACACCGGGGAGCTGTTTTTT. It encodes CSAALRLNTGELFF.

This clonotype has more than one count but fewer than ten. The V gene is TRBV6-5, the J gene TRBJ2-3, with 13 bases matching TRBD2. The germline gives CDR1 MNHEY, CDR2 SVGAGI. The V gene end was trimmed by 5 bases and the J gene end by 6 bases; junction bases not matched to a gene: 8. This CDR3 has 16 amino acids. The CDR3 coding sequence is TGTGCCAGCAGTCGGACTAGCGGGAGTTCCGGCGATACGCAGTATTTT. Encoded protein: CASSRTSGSSGDTQYF.

This clonotype was seen a few times. The chain is built from TRBV27 and TRBJ2-7, with 7 bases aligning to TRBD2. Trimming removed 2 bases from V and 0 bases from J; junction bases left unmatched: 13. Germline CDR1 MNHEY, CDR2 SMNVEV (reference sequence). The CDR3 spans 18 residues. The CDR3 DNA follows: TGTGCCAGCAGTTTACTCCCCCCCCGGGAGGCCAGCTCCTACGAGCAGTACTTC. It yields the protein CASSLLPPREASSYEQYF.